These 8 T cell receptor beta chains were sequenced from one sample in a study of shared clonotypes between healthy human individuals. Clones were read by immunoSEQ multiplex PCR, and TCRdb kept only the in-frame ones, dropping some. The sample consists of under 2,500,000 clones, more than 90% of them appearing once. The sequenced material came from naive CD4+ T cells sorted from blood. Noted subset: CD45RA+ positively selected. The origin of the receptors is a young man in good health.

The chain has TRBV21-1 and TRBJ2-5; TRBD2, the table's D call, lacks a check against the DNA. TRBV21-1 is a recognized pseudogene. CDR3 length: 16 amino acids. Written as DNA, the CDR3 is TGTGCCATAACTAGCGGGAGGGCCCTCGATTTCAAGACCCAGTACTTC. Amino acid sequence: CAITSGRALDFKTQYF.

Written as DNA, the CDR3 is TGTGCCAGCAGCCCGTGGACTAGCGGCTTCACAGATACGCAGTATTTT. This gives the protein CASSPWTSGFTDTQYF. The chain is built from TRBV7-2 and TRBJ2-3, with 10 bases lining up with TRBD2. Trimming at V came to 5 bases and at J to 2 bases, leaving 7 bases not matched to a gene. From germline, CDR1 is SGHTA and CDR2 FQGNSA. This CDR3 is 16 amino acids long.

In this sample, this clone turned up once. The CDR3 here is CASSARGLAGSSCCEQYF. The CDR3 bases are TGTGCCAGCAGTGCCCGTGGACTAGCGGGATCGTCCTGCTGCGAGCAGTACTTC. The V gene is TRBV6-4, the J gene TRBJ2-7, with 12 bases aligning to TRBD2. V was pared by 4 bases and J by 6 bases, with 16 bases of the junction left unmatched. Germline-derived CDR1 and CDR2 are MRHNA and SNTAGT. The CDR3 is 18 amino acids.

This clone has just a few counts. The rearrangement uses TRBV4-1 and TRBJ1-5, with 9 nucleotides matching TRBD1. This CDR3 comprises 17 residues. Germline V gene lookup returns CDR1 MGHRA and CDR2 YSYEKL. J gave up 6 bases and V 3 bases, and 12 bases lay outside the gene matches. CDR3 region: CASSQPLGDREAQPQHF. CDR3 bases: TGCGCCAGCAGCCAGCCCCTTGGGGACAGGGAAGCTCAGCCCCAGCATTTT.

The rearrangement links TRBV28 to TRBJ1-2; TRBD1 matches at 9 bases. The V gene's germline CDR1 is MDHEN and CDR2 SYDVKM. The V gene end was trimmed by 4 bases and the J gene end by 8 bases; junction bases not matched to a gene: 8. This CDR3 contains 14 residues. The DNA for the CDR3 is TGTGCCAGCAGTTCCGGACAGGGGCATGGGGGCTACACCTTC. Its protein product is CASSSGQGHGGYTF.

The chain has TRBV4-3 and TRBJ2-1, with 10 bases that match TRBD2. The V gene end was trimmed by 0 bases and the J gene end by 6 bases; junction bases not matched to a gene: 5. Per the germline V gene, CDR1 is LGHNA and CDR2 is YSLEER. The CDR3 contains 16 residues. This CDR3 reads CASSQERSGRANEQFF. CDR3 in DNA: TGCGCCAGCAGCCAAGAACGAAGCGGGAGGGCCAATGAGCAGTTCTTC.

J is TRBJ2-5 and V is TRBV6-1; D is possibly TRBD2 (5 bases). Trimming cost V 1 base and J 0 bases, with 12 bases left between them. Germline CDR1 reads MNHNS; CDR2 reads SASEGT. The CDR3 totals 16 residues. The CDR3 spells CASSEGTGKYQETQYF. CDR3 DNA: TGTGCCAGCAGTGAAGGGACGGGAAAGTACCAAGAGACCCAGTACTTC.

The gene calls are TRBV11-2 and TRBJ2-7; D gene ambiguous. This CDR3 has 12 residues. V was shortened by 5 bases and J by 5 bases, with 10 bases between the two germline ends. Germline CDR1 reads SGHAT; CDR2 reads FQNNGV. CDR3 region: CASSQKPNEQYF. Here the CDR3 DNA reads TGTGCCAGCAGCCAGAAACCTAACGAGCAGTACTTC.